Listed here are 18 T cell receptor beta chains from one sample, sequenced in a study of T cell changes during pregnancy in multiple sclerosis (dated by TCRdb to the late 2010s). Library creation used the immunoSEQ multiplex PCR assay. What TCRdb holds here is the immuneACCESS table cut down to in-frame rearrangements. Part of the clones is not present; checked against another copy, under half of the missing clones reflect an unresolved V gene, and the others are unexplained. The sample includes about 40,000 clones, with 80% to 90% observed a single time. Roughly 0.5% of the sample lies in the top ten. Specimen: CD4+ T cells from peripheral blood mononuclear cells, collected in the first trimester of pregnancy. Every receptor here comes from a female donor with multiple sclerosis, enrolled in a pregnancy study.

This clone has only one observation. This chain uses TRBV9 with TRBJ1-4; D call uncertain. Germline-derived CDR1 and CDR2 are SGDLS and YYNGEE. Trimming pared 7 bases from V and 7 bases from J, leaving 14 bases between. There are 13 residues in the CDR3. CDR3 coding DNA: TGTGCCAGCGCAGGCCCCACGTCTGAAAAACTGTTTTTT. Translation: CASAGPTSEKLFF.

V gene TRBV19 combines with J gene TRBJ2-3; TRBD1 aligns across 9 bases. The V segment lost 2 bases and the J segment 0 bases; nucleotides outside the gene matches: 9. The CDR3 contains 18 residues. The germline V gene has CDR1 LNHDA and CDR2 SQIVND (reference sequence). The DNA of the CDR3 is TGTGCCAGTAGTATAAGGGGGGTGGGACAGGGAAGCACAGATACGCAGTATTTT. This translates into CASSIRGVGQGSTDTQYF.

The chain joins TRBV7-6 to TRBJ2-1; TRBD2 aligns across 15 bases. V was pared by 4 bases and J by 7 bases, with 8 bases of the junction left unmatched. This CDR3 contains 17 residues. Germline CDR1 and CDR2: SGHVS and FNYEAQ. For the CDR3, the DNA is TGTGCCAGCAGCTCGGGACTAGCGGGGGGCCGGGGAAATGAGCAGTTCTTC. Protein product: CASSSGLAGGRGNEQFF.

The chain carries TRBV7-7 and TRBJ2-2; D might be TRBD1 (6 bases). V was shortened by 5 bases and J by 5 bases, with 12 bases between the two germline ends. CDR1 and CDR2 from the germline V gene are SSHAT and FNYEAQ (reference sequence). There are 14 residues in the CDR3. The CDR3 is CASSRDTLTGELFF. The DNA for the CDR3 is TGTGCCAGCAGCCGGGACACCCTGACCGGGGAGCTGTTTTTT.

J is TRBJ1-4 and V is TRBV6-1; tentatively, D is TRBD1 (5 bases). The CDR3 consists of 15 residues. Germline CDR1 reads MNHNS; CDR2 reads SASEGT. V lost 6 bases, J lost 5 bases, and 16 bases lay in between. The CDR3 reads CASSVTTVGNEKLFF. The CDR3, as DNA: TGTGCCAGCAGCGTAACGACAGTGGGGAATGAAAAACTGTTTTTT.

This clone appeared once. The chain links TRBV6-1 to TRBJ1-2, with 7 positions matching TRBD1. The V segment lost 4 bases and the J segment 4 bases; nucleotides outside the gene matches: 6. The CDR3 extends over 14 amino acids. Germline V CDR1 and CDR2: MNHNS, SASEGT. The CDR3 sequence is CASSGETGTYGYTF. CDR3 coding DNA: TGTGCCAGCAGTGGGGAGACAGGGACCTATGGCTACACCTTC.

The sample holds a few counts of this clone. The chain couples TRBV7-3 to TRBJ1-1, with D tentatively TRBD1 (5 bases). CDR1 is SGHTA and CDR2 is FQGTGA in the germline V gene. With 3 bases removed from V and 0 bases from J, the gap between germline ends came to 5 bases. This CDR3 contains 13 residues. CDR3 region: CASSLTVNTEAFF. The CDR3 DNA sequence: TGTGCCAGCAGCTTGACAGTGAACACTGAAGCTTTCTTT.

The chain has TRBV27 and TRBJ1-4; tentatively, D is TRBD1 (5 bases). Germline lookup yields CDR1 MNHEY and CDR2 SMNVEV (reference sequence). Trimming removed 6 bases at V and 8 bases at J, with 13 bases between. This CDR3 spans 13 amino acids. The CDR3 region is CASSRGGEEKLFF. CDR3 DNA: TGTGCCAGCAGCCGCGGGGGGGAGGAAAAACTGTTTTTT. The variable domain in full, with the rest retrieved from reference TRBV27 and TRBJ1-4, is EAQVTQNPRYLITVTGKKLTVTCSQNMNHEYMSWYRQDPGLGLRQIYYSMNVEVTDKGDVPEGYKVSRKEKRNFPLILESPSPNQTSLYFCASSRGGEEKLFFGSGTQLSVL.

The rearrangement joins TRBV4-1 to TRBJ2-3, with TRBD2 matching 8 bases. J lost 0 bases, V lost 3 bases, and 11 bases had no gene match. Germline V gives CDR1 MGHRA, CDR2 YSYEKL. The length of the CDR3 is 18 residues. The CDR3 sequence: CASSHGVRLATSTDTQYF. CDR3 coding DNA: TGCGCCAGCAGCCACGGAGTCCGACTAGCGACTAGCACAGATACGCAGTATTTT.

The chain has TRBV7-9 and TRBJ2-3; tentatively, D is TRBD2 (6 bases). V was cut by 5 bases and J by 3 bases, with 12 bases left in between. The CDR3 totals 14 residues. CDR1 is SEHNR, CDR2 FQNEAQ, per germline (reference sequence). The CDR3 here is CASSPGESTDTQYF. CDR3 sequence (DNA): TGTGCCAGCAGCCCGGGAGAGTCTACAGATACGCAGTATTTT.

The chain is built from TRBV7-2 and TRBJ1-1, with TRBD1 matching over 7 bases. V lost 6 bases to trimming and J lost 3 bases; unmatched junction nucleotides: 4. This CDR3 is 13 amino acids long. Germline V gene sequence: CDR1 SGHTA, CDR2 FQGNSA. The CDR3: CASSTQGDTEAFF. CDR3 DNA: TGTGCCAGCAGTACCCAGGGGGACACTGAAGCTTTCTTT.

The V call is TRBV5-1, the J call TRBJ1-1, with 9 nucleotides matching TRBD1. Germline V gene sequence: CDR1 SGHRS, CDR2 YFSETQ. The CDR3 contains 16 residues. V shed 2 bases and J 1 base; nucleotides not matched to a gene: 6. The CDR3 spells CASSLRTGVSNTEAFF. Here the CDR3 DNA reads TGCGCCAGCAGCTTACGGACAGGGGTTTCGAACACTGAAGCTTTCTTT. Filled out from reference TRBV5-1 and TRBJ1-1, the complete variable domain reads KAGVTQTPRYLIKTRGQQVTLSCSPISGHRSVSWYQQTPGQGLQFLFEYFSETQRNKGNFPGRFSGRQFSNSRSEMNVSTLELGDSALYLCASSLRTGVSNTEAFFGQGTRLTVV.

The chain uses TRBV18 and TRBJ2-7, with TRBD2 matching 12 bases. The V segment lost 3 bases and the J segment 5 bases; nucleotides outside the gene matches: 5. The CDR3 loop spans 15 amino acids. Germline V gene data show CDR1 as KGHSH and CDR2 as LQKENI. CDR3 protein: CASSPYSSGRDEQYF. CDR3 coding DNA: TGTGCCAGCTCACCCTACTCTAGCGGGAGGGACGAGCAGTACTTC.

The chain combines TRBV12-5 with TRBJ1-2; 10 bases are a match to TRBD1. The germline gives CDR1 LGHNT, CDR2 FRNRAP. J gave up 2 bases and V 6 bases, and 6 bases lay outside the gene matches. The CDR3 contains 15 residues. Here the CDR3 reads CASGVGTGENYGYTF. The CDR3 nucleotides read TGTGCTAGTGGGGTCGGGACAGGGGAAAACTATGGCTACACCTTC. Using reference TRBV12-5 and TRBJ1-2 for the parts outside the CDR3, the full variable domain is DARVTQTPRHKVTEMGQEVTMRCQPILGHNTVFWYRQTMMQGLELLAYFRNRAPLDDSGMPKDRFSAEMPDATLATLKIQPSEPRDSAVYFCASGVGTGENYGYTFGSGTRLTVV.

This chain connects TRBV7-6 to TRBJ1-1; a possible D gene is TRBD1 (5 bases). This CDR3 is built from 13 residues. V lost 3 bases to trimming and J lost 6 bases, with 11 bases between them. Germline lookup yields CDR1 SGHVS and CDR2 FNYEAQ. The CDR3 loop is CASSFQGPAEAFF. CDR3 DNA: TGTGCCAGCAGCTTTCAGGGTCCGGCTGAAGCTTTCTTT.

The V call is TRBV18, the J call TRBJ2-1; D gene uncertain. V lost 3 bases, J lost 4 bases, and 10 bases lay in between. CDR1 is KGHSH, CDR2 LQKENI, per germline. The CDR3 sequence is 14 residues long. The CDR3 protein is CASSPISVYNEQFF. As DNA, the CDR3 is TGTGCCAGCTCACCCATCAGCGTATACAATGAGCAGTTCTTC. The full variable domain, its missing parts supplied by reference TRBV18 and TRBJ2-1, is NAGVMQNPRHLVRRRGQEARLRCSPMKGHSHVYWYRQLPEEGLKFMVYLQKENIIDESGMPKERFSAEFPKEGPSILRIQQVVRGDSAAYFCASSPISVYNEQFFGPGTRLTVL.

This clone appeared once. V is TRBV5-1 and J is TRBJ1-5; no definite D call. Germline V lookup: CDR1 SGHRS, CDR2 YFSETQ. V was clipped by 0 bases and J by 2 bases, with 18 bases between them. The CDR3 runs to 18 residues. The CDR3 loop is CASSLALLGVERNQPQHF. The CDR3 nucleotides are TGCGCCAGCAGCTTGGCTCTATTGGGAGTGGAGCGCAATCAGCCCCAGCATTTT.

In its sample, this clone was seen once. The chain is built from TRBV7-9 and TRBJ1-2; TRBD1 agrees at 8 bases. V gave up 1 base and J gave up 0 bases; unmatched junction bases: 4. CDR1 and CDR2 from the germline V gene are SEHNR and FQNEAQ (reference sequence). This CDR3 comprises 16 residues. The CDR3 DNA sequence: TGTGCCAGCAGCTTAGGGGGCAGGGGGCCTAACTATGGCTACACCTTC. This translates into CASSLGGRGPNYGYTF.